The sequence of this TCR beta chain was determined in a study of early T cells in non-severe SARS-CoV-2 infection. Looking at the study overall: Chains stayed unpaired after sequencing of bulk RNA from unsorted whole blood.

The CDR3 is made up of 13 amino acids. With 0 bases removed from V and 10 bases from J, the gap between germline ends came to 10 bases. Germline V lookup: CDR1 MNHEY, CDR2 SMNVEV (reference sequence). Unique molecular identifiers were added to individual cDNA molecules. TCRdb called the 5' RACE reads again in MiXCR, with one record for every CDR3 protein. The sample carries around 110,000 distinct CDR3 sequences, approximately 12% recorded once. Input material: whole blood. V and J are TRBV27 and TRBJ1-5; D perhaps matches TRBD1 (5 bases). The origin of this receptor is an adult who was a healthcare worker with PCR-confirmed SARS-CoV-2 infection or an uninfected control (not recorded which). The CDR3 is CASSLSRGGPQHF. The CDR3, as DNA: TGTGCCAGCAGTTTATCTAGGGGAGGACCCCAGCATTTT.